The 11 T cell receptor beta chains below were found in one sample sequenced in a study of spatial heterogeneity in lung cancer. Sample time point: sample taken at primary tumor resection. TCRdb re-called the 5' RACE reads through MiXCR, storing one row per CDR3 protein. Among some 6,100 distinct CDR3 sequences, around 12% were seen once, and the ten largest hold 16%. The source material was lung tissue, sampled at surgery. The receptors stem from a human donor with early-stage non-small cell lung cancer.

This clonotype has ten or more counts. The library was prepared for alpha chains; this beta chain is a stray read, so its frequency means little. V gene TRBV4-1 combines with J gene TRBJ2-1, with a possible D match to TRBD1 (5 bases). This CDR3 contains 16 residues. Trimming left V 1 base short and J 0 bases short, with 10 bases between. Germline CDR1 and CDR2: MGHRA and YSYEKL. The CDR3 here is CASSQVSQGSYNEQFF. The DNA of the CDR3 is TGCGCCAGCAGCCAAGTATCCCAGGGCTCCTACAATGAGCAGTTCTTC.

This clonotype was counted ten times or more. At one boundary the junction diverges from the germline segment, which might be a read error. This beta chain is an off-target read within a library intended for alpha chains, so its frequency means little. The chain employs TRBV7-8 and TRBJ1-1, with D possibly matching TRBD1 (6 bases). The CDR3 covers 14 residues. Germline V gene data show CDR1 as SGHVS and CDR2 as FQNEAQ. This CDR3 reads CASSLERGNAEAFF. The CDR3 DNA sequence: TGTGCCAGCAGCTTAGAAAGGGGGAACGCTGAAGCTTTCTTT. Filled out from reference TRBV7-8 and TRBJ1-1, the complete variable domain reads GAGVSQSPRYKVAKRGQDVALRCDPISGHVSLFWYQQALGQGPEFLTYFQNEAQLDKSGLPSDRFFAERPEGSVSTLKIQRTQQEDSAVYLCASSLERGNAEAFFGQGTRLTVV.

This clonotype was picked up many times. This beta chain represents an off-target read in a library built for alpha chains; its size is of limited meaning. The rearrangement uses TRBV27 and TRBJ2-7; tentative D call: TRBD1 (5 bases). Looked up from germline, CDR1 is MNHEY and CDR2 is SMNVEV (reference sequence). V shed 6 bases and J shed 1 base, with 16 bases lying between them. The CDR3 is made up of 15 amino acids. DNA for the CDR3: TGTGCCAGCAGCCGCAGGGCCACCGAGTCCTACGAGCAGTACTTC. This gives the protein CASSRRATESYEQYF.

This clonotype appeared many times. Because this beta chain is a stray read in a library intended to capture alpha chains, its abundance should not be given much weight. This rearrangement joins TRBV4-2 to TRBJ2-5; perhaps TRBD1 as D (6 bases). This CDR3 has 14 amino acids. The V gene lost 1 base and the J gene lost 0 bases, with 6 bases spanning the gap. Germline loops: CDR1 LGHNA, CDR2 YNFKEQ. In nucleotides, the CDR3 is TGTGCCAGCAGCCAAGGACAGGACCAAGAGACCCAGTACTTC. Its protein product is CASSQGQDQETQYF.

This clonotype occurred many times. In a library made to pick up alpha chains, this beta chain is a stray read with a size that means little. The chain carries TRBV6-1 and TRBJ1-5; D gene ambiguous. CDR1 and CDR2 from the germline V gene are MNHNS and SASEGT. The CDR3 has 14 amino acids. With 8 bases removed from V and 1 base from J, the gap between germline ends came to 12 bases. The CDR3: CASVAVASNQPQHF. Here the CDR3 DNA reads TGTGCCAGCGTGGCGGTGGCGAGCAATCAGCCCCAGCATTTT.

This clonotype was picked up many times. Since the library was made to target alpha chains, this beta chain is a stray read and its abundance is not meaningful. V usage is TRBV4-1 and J usage is TRBJ2-7; a possible D gene is TRBD2 (6 bases). Germline CDR1 and CDR2: MGHRA and YSYEKL. CDR3 length: 18 amino acids. Trimming took 2 bases from V and 2 from J, leaving 22 bases between them. The CDR3 nucleotides are TGCGCCAGCAGCCAAACACAGGAGGGATCAGCGGTCGCCTACGAGCAGTACTTC. It translates to CASSQTQEGSAVAYEQYF.

Ten or more counts support this clonotype. The size of this beta chain means little, since it is a stray read in a library made for alpha chains. The gene calls are TRBV13 and TRBJ2-3, with D possibly matching TRBD2 (6 bases). The CDR3 loop spans 12 amino acids. Trimming stripped 3 bases from V and 11 bases from J, with 12 bases between. Per germline, CDR1 PRHDT and CDR2 FYEKMQ (reference sequence). CDR3 in amino acids: CASSFAGREQYF. CDR3 nucleotide sequence: TGTGCCAGCAGCTTCGCGGGGCGGGAGCAGTATTTT.

The table lists this clonotype with many counts. The library was designed around alpha chains, so this beta chain is a stray read whose abundance carries little weight. The gene calls are TRBV10-3 and TRBJ1-1, with a weak D call TRBD1 (6 bases). Trimming removed 3 bases at V and 1 base at J, with 12 bases between. In germline, CDR1 is ENHRY, CDR2 SYGVKD. The CDR3 runs to 15 residues. The CDR3 reads CAISERDTENTEAFF. The CDR3 nucleotides read TGTGCCATCAGTGAAAGGGACACTGAGAACACTGAAGCTTTCTTT.

This clonotype is deemed medium-sized. This beta chain represents an off-target read in a library built for alpha chains; its size is of limited meaning. The J gene is TRBJ1-1, the V gene TRBV18; D perhaps matches TRBD1 (5 bases). This CDR3 is 17 amino acids long. CDR1 is KGHSH, CDR2 LQKENI, per germline. V was trimmed by 2 bases and J by 4 bases, leaving 20 bases between them. The CDR3 protein is CASSPWGREISGTEAFF. The CDR3, as DNA: TGTGCCAGCTCACCATGGGGCAGGGAGATTTCCGGCACTGAAGCTTTCTTT.

In its sample, this clonotype was seen many times. Since the library was made to target alpha chains, this beta chain is a stray read and its abundance is not meaningful. The rearrangement joins TRBV21-1 to TRBJ1-1. TRBV21-1 is described as a pseudogene. The CDR3 runs to 17 residues. CDR3 DNA: TGTGCCAGCAGCAAATCCAACGTCCGATTCATGAACACTGAAGCTTTCTTT. Amino acid sequence: CASSKSNVRFMNTEAFF.

This clonotype has ten or more counts. Being off target in a library aimed at alpha chains, this beta chain has a size of little meaning. The chain is built from TRBV7-3 and TRBJ1-5, with D possibly matching TRBD1 (5 bases). This CDR3 has 16 residues. V lost 5 bases and J 2 bases, leaving 16 bases between the germline ends. Per the germline V gene, CDR1 is SGHTA and CDR2 is FQGTGA. CDR3 sequence: CASSTPGYLGNQPQHF. For the CDR3, the DNA is TGTGCCAGCAGCACCCCAGGGTACTTGGGCAATCAGCCCCAGCATTTT.